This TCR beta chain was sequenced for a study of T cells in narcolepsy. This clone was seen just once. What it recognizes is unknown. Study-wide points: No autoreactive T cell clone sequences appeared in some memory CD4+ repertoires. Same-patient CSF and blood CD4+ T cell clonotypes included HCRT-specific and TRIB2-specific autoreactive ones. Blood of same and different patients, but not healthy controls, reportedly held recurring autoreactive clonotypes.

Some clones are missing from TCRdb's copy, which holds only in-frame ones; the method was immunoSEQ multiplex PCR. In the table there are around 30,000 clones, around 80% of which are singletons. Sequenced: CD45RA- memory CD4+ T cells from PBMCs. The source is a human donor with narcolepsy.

DNA for the CDR3: TGTGCCAGCAGCGTGGCTAGCGGGGGCTCTAGCACAGATACGCAGTATTTT. It yields the protein CASSVASGGSSTDTQYF. The chain has TRBV9 and TRBJ2-3, with TRBD2 matching over 10 bases. The CDR3 is made up of 17 amino acids. From germline, CDR1 is SGDLS and CDR2 YYNGEE. The J segment lost 0 bases and the V segment lost 2 bases, leaving 6 bases of the junction unmatched.